Shown below are 25 T cell receptor beta chains from a single sample sequenced in a study of T cell responses to AZD1222 COVID-19 vaccine. Clones were sequenced by immunoSEQ multiplex PCR, and TCRdb holds only the in-frame ones, with some missing. The sample has roughly 180,000 clones; around 86% are singletons. The material sequenced was peripheral blood, taken on day 0 of MenACWY control vaccination. The receptors shown here come from an adult in good health.

The rearrangement joins TRBV4-2 to TRBJ2-7; 11 bases line up with TRBD1. Trimming removed 3 bases from V and 2 bases from J; junction bases left unmatched: 12. The CDR3 runs to 18 residues. Per the germline V gene, CDR1 is LGHNA and CDR2 is YNFKEQ. CDR3: CASSQGVPWTGGAYEQYF. The CDR3 DNA follows: TGTGCCAGCAGCCAGGGGGTCCCTTGGACAGGGGGCGCCTACGAGCAGTACTTC.

The J gene is TRBJ1-1, the V gene TRBV5-4; D not certain. This CDR3 has 13 residues. CDR1 and CDR2 (germline): SGHNT, YYREEE (reference sequence). Between the trimmed V and J ends, which lost 1 base and 4 bases, there was a span of 8 bases. CDR3 loop: CASSLSWGTEAFF. The CDR3, as DNA: TGTGCCAGCAGCTTGTCGTGGGGCACTGAAGCTTTCTTT.

The chain recombines TRBV27 with TRBJ2-7; 7 bases map to TRBD1. V trimming: 4 bases; J trimming: 11 bases; junction bases outside the gene matches: 5. The CDR3 length is 11 residues. Germline loops: CDR1 MNHEY, CDR2 SMNVEV (reference sequence). The CDR3 bases are TGTGCCAGCAGTTCAACAGGGGTGGAGTACTTC. It yields the protein CASSSTGVEYF.

The rearrangement links TRBV7-9 to TRBJ2-6; D remains unclear. Germline V gene lookup returns CDR1 SEHNR and CDR2 FQNEAQ (reference sequence). V was clipped by 4 bases and J by 2 bases, with 21 bases between them. This CDR3 has 19 residues. CDR3 in amino acids: CASSWSLPALETGANVLTF. DNA for the CDR3: TGTGCCAGCAGCTGGTCTCTTCCAGCGCTAGAAACTGGGGCCAACGTCCTGACTTTC.

J is TRBJ2-1 and V is TRBV5-1; 9 nucleotides line up with TRBD1. The germline CDR1 and CDR2 sequences are SGHRS and YFSETQ. The junction had 4 bases not matched to a gene; V was cut back by 4 bases and J by 2 bases. The CDR3 has 15 residues. The CDR3 loop is CASSTQGAPYNEQFF. The CDR3 nucleotides are TGCGCCAGCAGCACACAGGGGGCCCCCTACAATGAGCAGTTCTTC.

The chain employs TRBV7-9 and TRBJ2-7; 7 bases map to TRBD1. Germline V gene sequence: CDR1 SEHNR, CDR2 FQNEAQ (reference sequence). The CDR3 loop spans 14 amino acids. Trimming cost V 4 bases and J 3 bases; bases outside gene matches: 6. The CDR3 is CASSSTTGSYEQYF. The CDR3 DNA sequence: TGTGCCAGCAGCTCTACGACAGGGAGCTACGAGCAGTACTTC.

The CDR3 DNA is TGTGCCAGCAGCCAAGAGGGCAGGGTATGGAACACTGAAGCTTTCTTT. It codes for CASSQEGRVWNTEAFF. The J gene is TRBJ1-1, the V gene TRBV3-1 (or the pseudogene TRBV3-2), with a weak D call TRBD1 (5 bases). Trimming shortened V by 0 bases and J by 1 base, and 12 bases separated the two germline ends. CDR1 LGHDT and CDR2 YNNKEL come from the germline V gene (reference sequence). This CDR3 region has 16 residues.

This clone was counted between two and nine times. The chain has TRBV27 and TRBJ1-5; 8 nucleotides match TRBD1. V trimming: 1 base; J trimming: 7 bases; junction bases outside the gene matches: 12. The V gene's germline CDR1 is MNHEY and CDR2 SMNVEV (reference sequence). The CDR3 is made up of 17 amino acids. The DNA of the CDR3 is TGTGCCAGCAGTTTATTCTTCGTGCAGGGGGCTGGACAGCCCCAGCATTTT. Translated, it gives CASSLFFVQGAGQPQHF.

The V call is TRBV2, the J call TRBJ2-1; 11 bases are shared with TRBD2. The CDR3 length is 16 residues. The J segment lost 4 bases and the V segment lost 3 bases, leaving 5 bases of the junction unmatched. CDR1 SNHLY and CDR2 FYNNEI come from the germline V gene. The CDR3 coding sequence is TGTGCCAGCAGTGATCAACTAGCGGGGGCATACAATGAGCAGTTCTTC. Translating gives CASSDQLAGAYNEQFF. Looking up the rest from reference TRBV2 and TRBJ2-1 gives the full variable domain: EPEVTQTPSHQVTQMGQEVILRCVPISNHLYFYWYRQILGQKVEFLVSFYNNEISEKSEIFDDQFSVERPDGSNFTLKIRSTKLEDSAMYFCASSDQLAGAYNEQFFGPGTRLTVL.

This clone was picked up one time. The chain employs TRBV28 and TRBJ2-1; D remains ambiguous. V was pared by 5 bases and J by 2 bases, with 10 bases between. This CDR3 has 14 amino acids. Germline V lookup: CDR1 MDHEN, CDR2 SYDVKM. CDR3 sequence reads: CASSPPSPYNEQFF. DNA of the CDR3: TGTGCCAGCAGTCCCCCCTCACCCTACAATGAGCAGTTCTTC.

This chain joins TRBV27 and TRBJ2-7; D unresolved. The CDR3 spans 13 residues. The V and J ends lost 6 bases and 7 bases respectively, with 16 bases between them. Germline V lookup: CDR1 MNHEY, CDR2 SMNVEV (reference sequence). In DNA form, the CDR3 reads TGTGCCAGCAGCCAAACGGAATTTCGGGAGCAGTACTTC. Amino acids: CASSQTEFREQYF.

This chain connects TRBV28 to TRBJ2-7, with 7 bases aligning to TRBD1. The CDR3 covers 16 residues. Germline assignment: CDR1 MDHEN and CDR2 SYDVKM. Losses at the gene ends were 5 bases for V and 5 bases for J; bases not matched to a gene: 15. CDR3 nucleotide sequence: TGTGCCAGCAGTCCCCTCGGGGCAGGGGGTTTGAACGAGCAGTACTTC. It yields the protein CASSPLGAGGLNEQYF.

The gene calls are TRBV5-5 and TRBJ2-1; TRBD2 matches 10 bases. The CDR3 extends over 16 amino acids. Trimming at V came to 4 bases and at J to 0 bases, leaving 4 bases not matched to a gene. CDR1 is SGHKS and CDR2 is YYEKEE in the germline V gene (reference sequence). CDR3 sequence: CASSVGTSDSYNEQFF. The CDR3 DNA sequence: TGTGCCAGCAGCGTCGGGACTAGCGACTCCTACAATGAGCAGTTCTTC.

This rearrangement joins TRBV27 to TRBJ2-3, with D unclear. The CDR3 consists of 14 residues. The germline gives CDR1 MNHEY, CDR2 SMNVEV (reference sequence). The ends were cut back, 7 bases at V and 2 bases at J, with 13 bases in the middle. The CDR3 DNA reads TGTGCCAGCACACTATCCCCCTACACAGATACGCAGTATTTT. It is translated as CASTLSPYTDTQYF.

V is TRBV5-6 and J is TRBJ2-5, with TRBD2 matching 7 bases. The J segment lost 3 bases and the V segment lost 6 bases, leaving 8 bases of the junction unmatched. The germline V gene has CDR1 SGHDT and CDR2 YYEEEE. The CDR3 length is 14 residues. This chain's CDR3 is CASNRLAEKETQYF. CDR3 nucleotides: TGTGCCAGCAACCGACTAGCAGAAAAAGAGACCCAGTACTTC.

This chain connects TRBV9 to TRBJ2-2; 8 bases align to TRBD2. Germline CDR1 reads SGDLS; CDR2 reads YYNGEE. The V gene end was trimmed by 1 base and the J gene end by 7 bases; junction bases not matched to a gene: 9. This CDR3 has 16 residues. The CDR3 DNA reads as TGTGCCAGCAGCGTAATGAGCGGGAGTCCCCTCGGGGAGCTGTTTTTT. As protein: CASSVMSGSPLGELFF. The complete variable domain, with remaining parts taken from reference TRBV9 and TRBJ2-2, reads DSGVTQTPKHLITATGQRVTLRCSPRSGDLSVYWYQQSLDQGLQFLIQYYNGEERAKGNILERFSAQQFPDLHSELNLSSLELGDSALYFCASSVMSGSPLGELFFGEGSRLTVL.

The chain combines TRBV29-1 with TRBJ2-1; D might be TRBD2 (6 bases). Germline-derived CDR1 and CDR2 are SQVTM and ANQGSEA. CDR3 length: 13 amino acids. Trimming shortened V by 2 bases and J by 10 bases, and 15 bases separated the two germline ends. CDR3: CSVERGGAGEQFF. In nucleotides, the CDR3 is TGCAGCGTTGAAAGAGGAGGGGCGGGGGAGCAGTTCTTC.

The rearrangement links TRBV5-5 to TRBJ2-5, with 8 bases matching TRBD2. Germline trimming cut 4 bases from V and 5 bases from J; bases unmatched to any gene: 10. The CDR3 runs to 15 residues. Looked up from germline, CDR1 is SGHKS and CDR2 is YYEKEE (reference sequence). CDR3 in DNA: TGTGCCAGCAGCGAAGGACTAGCCCGAGCGGAGACCCAGTACTTC. Its translation: CASSEGLARAETQYF.

In this sample, this clone turned up once. The gene calls are TRBV2 and TRBJ1-1, with D hard to call. Germline V gene data show CDR1 as SNHLY and CDR2 as FYNNEI. This CDR3 spans 14 amino acids. V gave up 6 bases and J gave up 0 bases, with 11 bases separating them. The CDR3 loop reads CASSERTVNTEAFF. The DNA for the CDR3 is TGTGCCAGCAGCGAGCGGACGGTGAACACTGAAGCTTTCTTT.

This chain connects TRBV5-1 to TRBJ2-2; TRBD2 matches 10 bases. This CDR3 contains 16 residues. Trimming took 1 base from V and 4 from J; bases not matched to a gene: 4. CDR1 and CDR2 (germline): SGHRS, YFSETQ. The CDR3 spells CASSLTSGVITGELFF. CDR3 in DNA: TGCGCCAGCAGCTTGACTAGCGGGGTGATCACCGGGGAGCTGTTTTTT.

The chain links TRBV7-2 to TRBJ2-7; D possibly corresponds to TRBD2 (5 bases). The V end lost 7 bases, the J end lost 2 bases, and 15 bases lay between the germline ends. Germline V gives CDR1 SGHTA, CDR2 FQGNSA. CDR3 length: 14 residues. CDR3 protein: CASTQASGPYEQYF. The CDR3 DNA reads TGTGCCAGCACCCAGGCCAGCGGCCCCTACGAGCAGTACTTC.

The chain employs TRBV13 and TRBJ2-7, with a tentative D call TRBD1 (5 bases). V dropped 6 bases and J dropped 2 bases, with 14 bases sitting between them. The CDR3 runs 14 residues. CDR1 and CDR2 (germline): PRHDT, FYEKMQ (reference sequence). In nucleotides, the CDR3 is TGTGCCAGCAGTTACAGGACAAATCCCTACGAGCAGTACTTC. As protein: CASSYRTNPYEQYF. Drawing the rest from reference TRBV13 and TRBJ2-7, the complete variable domain is AAGVIQSPRHLIKEKRETATLKCYPIPRHDTVYWYQQGPGQDPQFLISFYEKMQSDKGSIPDRFSAQQFSDYHSELNMSSLELGDSALYFCASSYRTNPYEQYFGPGTRLTVT.

This clone was seen once. The rearrangement links TRBV15 to TRBJ2-7; 10 nucleotides align to TRBD2. Germline assignment: CDR1 LNHNV and CDR2 YYDKDF (reference sequence). The CDR3 spans 17 residues. V shed 1 base and J 4 bases; nucleotides not matched to a gene: 10. This CDR3 reads CATSRGRGISGRYEQYF. CDR3 nucleotide sequence: TGTGCCACCAGCAGAGGTAGGGGAATTAGCGGGAGGTACGAGCAGTACTTC.

The chain has TRBV5-5 and TRBJ1-1; D ambiguous. Trimming shortened V by 2 bases and J by 0 bases, and 8 bases separated the two germline ends. Per germline, CDR1 SGHKS and CDR2 YYEKEE (reference sequence). The CDR3 extends over 14 amino acids. In DNA form, the CDR3 reads TGTGCCAGCAGCTTCGGCAGGTTGAACACTGAAGCTTTCTTT. This gives the protein CASSFGRLNTEAFF.

V and J are TRBV30 and TRBJ2-5; D gene unclear. Germline V gene lookup returns CDR1 GTSNPN and CDR2 SVGIG (reference sequence). Deletions cut 3 bases from V and 1 base from J, with 0 bases between. The CDR3 has 10 amino acids. This CDR3 is CAWSQETQYF. CDR3 coding DNA: TGTGCCTGGAGCCAAGAGACCCAGTACTTC.